This TCR beta chain stems from a study of technical replicates of blood from a handful of donors. Profiled with immunoSEQ multiplex PCR; TCRdb holds only in-frame clones, not every one. The sample includes about 81,000 clones, about 81% of them seen just once. Germline trimming cut 4 bases from V and 3 bases from J; bases unmatched to any gene: 6. Looked up from germline, CDR1 is SGHDN and CDR2 is FVKESK. The CDR3 has 14 amino acids. The V gene is TRBV14, the J gene TRBJ2-7; 7 nucleotides agree with TRBD1. This receptor was obtained from a human donor in good health. Some clones in this sample may be carry-over from other donors' samples. Input material: PBMCs. The CDR3 protein is CASSLFTGVYEQYF. Written as DNA, the CDR3 is TGTGCCAGCAGCCTATTCACAGGGGTCTACGAGCAGTACTTC.